Listed below are T cell receptor beta chains from one sample, sequenced in a study of blood T cell repertoires in COVID-19. Only in-frame clones appear in the TCRdb table, and some are missing; sequencing was by immunoSEQ multiplex PCR. This table has approximately 300,000 clones, 65% to 85% appearing once. The specimen sequenced was peripheral blood. These receptors all stem from a woman aged 45-59 years with acute or convalescent COVID-19. Both conserved end residues are part of each CDR3. Fields, in order: J gene, V gene, clone size, D gene, CDR3 protein, CDR3 DNA. The D gene is left open where the match is weak. For some rows the clone size is stated as once, few or many, or as a class when expanded; others skip it.

>TRBJ2-5|TRBV10-3|NA|NA
CAISGGGETQYF
TGTGCCATCAGTGGTGGGGGGGAGACCCAGTACTTC
>TRBJ2-2|TRBV9|NA|TRBD2
CASSPQLAVGELFF
TGTGCCAGCAGCCCCCAACTAGCGGTCGGGGAGCTGTTTTTT
>TRBJ2-5|TRBV21-1|NA|NA
CASSSPKVNWDTETQYF
TGTGCCAGCAGCAGTCCAAAAGTTAACTGGGACACAGAGACCCAGTACTTC
>TRBJ1-5|TRBV10-3|NA|TRBD1
CAISQGQGGNQPQHF
TGTGCCATCAGTCAGGGACAGGGTGGAAATCAGCCCCAGCATTTT
>TRBJ1-5|TRBV29-1|NA|TRBD1
CSVARDRNQPQHF
TGCAGCGTTGCCCGGGACAGGAATCAGCCCCAGCATTTT
>TRBJ1-2|TRBV24-1|NA|TRBD1
CATSESDRERFPYGYTF
TGTGCCACCAGTGAATCCGACAGGGAGCGATTCCCCTATGGCTACACCTTC
>TRBJ2-1|TRBV11-2|NA|NA
CASSFSSFLGLYNEQFF
TGTGCCAGCAGCTTCTCCTCCTTTTTGGGGCTTTACAATGAGCAGTTCTTC
>TRBJ1-5|TRBV6-5|NA|TRBD1
CASSMTGGARQPQHF
TGTGCCAGCAGTATGACAGGGGGCGCCCGGCAGCCCCAGCATTTT
>TRBJ1-2|TRBV7-9|NA|NA
CASSGPDIANPNYGYTF
TGTGCCAGCAGCGGCCCGGACATCGCAAACCCTAACTATGGCTACACCTTC
>TRBJ1-2|TRBV7-2|few|NA
CASSLDIGGAYGYTF
TGTGCCAGCAGCTTAGATATCGGAGGAGCCTATGGCTACACCTTC
>TRBJ2-2|TRBV12-3/TRBV12-4|NA|NA
CASSFGGAGELFF
TGTGCCAGCAGTTTCGGGGGAGCCGGGGAGCTGTTTTTT
>TRBJ2-1|TRBV2|NA|TRBD1
CASTGTANNEQFF
TGTGCCAGCACCGGGACAGCGAACAATGAGCAGTTCTTC
>TRBJ1-3|TRBV4-2|NA|NA
CASSQDLRQAGSGNTIYF
TGTGCCAGCAGCCAAGATTTAAGGCAGGCTGGCTCTGGAAACACCATATATTTT
>TRBJ1-3|TRBV28|NA|NA
CASGPPPGVSGNTIYF
TGTGCCAGCGGACCCCCCCCGGGGGTCTCTGGAAACACCATATATTTT
>TRBJ1-6|TRBV6-1|NA|NA
CASSEFQSPLHF
TGTGCCAGCAGTGAATTCCAATCACCCCTCCACTTT
>TRBJ1-2|TRBV7-2|NA|TRBD1
CASSSRDRVDGYTF
TGTGCCAGCAGCTCGCGAGACAGGGTCGATGGCTACACCTTC
>TRBJ2-5|TRBV18|NA|TRBD1
CASSPHKTGTETQYF
TGTGCCAGCTCACCTCATAAGACAGGGACCGAGACCCAGTACTTC
>TRBJ2-3|TRBV9|NA|TRBD1
CASSVGQGADTQYF
TGTGCCAGCAGCGTAGGACAGGGCGCAGATACGCAGTATTTT
>TRBJ1-2|TRBV3-1/TRBV3-2|NA|NA
CASSPDTTVGGYTF
TGTGCCAGCAGCCCCGACACGACAGTAGGTGGCTACACCTTC
>TRBJ2-3|TRBV3-1/TRBV3-2|NA|NA
CASSRIQGRTDTQYF
TGTGCCAGCAGCCGGATACAGGGGAGGACAGATACGCAGTATTTT
>TRBJ1-4|TRBV10-1|NA|TRBD1
CASRRDRDEKLFF
TGCGCCAGCAGACGGGACAGGGATGAAAAACTGTTTTTT
>TRBJ1-1|TRBV30|NA|NA
CAWVGQNTEAFF
TGTGCCTGGGTTGGACAAAACACTGAAGCTTTCTTT
>TRBJ2-2|TRBV9|NA|NA
CASSVAVQGMIAGQGTGELFF
TGTGCCAGCAGCGTAGCCGTACAGGGGATGATAGCGGGACAGGGCACCGGGGAGCTGTTTTTT
>TRBJ1-4|TRBV6-1|few|NA
CASSEDRDEKLFF
TGTGCCAGCAGTGAAGACAGGGATGAAAAACTGTTTTTT
>TRBJ1-6|TRBV4-3|few|NA
CASSAQGSGNSPLHF
TGCGCCAGCAGCGCCCAGGGTTCCGGTAATTCACCCCTCCACTTT
>TRBJ2-5|TRBV19|NA|NA
CASSAPRQAQETQYF
TGTGCCAGTAGTGCCCCGAGACAGGCGCAAGAGACCCAGTACTTC
>TRBJ2-3|TRBV18|NA|NA
CASSPRTSSTDTQYF
TGTGCCAGCTCCCCCAGGACTTCTAGCACAGATACGCAGTATTTT
>TRBJ2-7|TRBV3-1/TRBV3-2|few|TRBD2
CASSQERTSGEQYF
TGTGCCAGCAGCCAAGAAAGGACTAGCGGCGAGCAGTACTTC
>TRBJ1-5|TRBV7-2|NA|TRBD1
CASSFGQGSQPQHF
TGTGCCAGCAGCTTCGGACAGGGAAGTCAGCCCCAGCATTTT
>TRBJ1-2|TRBV11-2|NA|NA
CASSPLPVPYGYTF
TGTGCCAGCAGCCCACTTCCGGTTCCCTATGGCTACACCTTC
>TRBJ2-2|TRBV29-1|few|NA
CSVPGSTGELFF
TGCAGCGTTCCGGGGTCCACCGGGGAGCTGTTTTTT
>TRBJ2-2|TRBV2|NA|NA
CASTIYTGELFF
TGTGCCAGCACCATTTACACCGGGGAGCTGTTTTTT
>TRBJ1-1|TRBV6-5|NA|TRBD1
CASSRQGWDTEAFF
TGTGCCAGCAGTAGACAGGGATGGGACACTGAAGCTTTCTTT
>TRBJ1-4|TRBV6-5|NA|NA
CASFDVGDSEKLFF
TGTGCCAGCTTTGACGTCGGGGACTCTGAAAAACTGTTTTTT
>TRBJ2-1|TRBV7-9|NA|NA
CASSLRSLDEQFF
TGTGCCAGCAGCTTACGGAGTCTGGATGAGCAGTTCTTC
>TRBJ2-7|TRBV3-1/TRBV3-2|NA|NA
CASSQGGEQYF
TGTGCCAGCAGCCAAGGCGGGGAGCAGTACTTC
>TRBJ1-6|TRBV30|NA|NA
CAWAKQGSPLHF
TGTGCCTGGGCGAAACAGGGTTCACCCCTCCACTTT
>TRBJ1-5|TRBV10-3|NA|NA
CATEQGQNQPQHF
TGTGCCACCGAACAGGGCCAGAATCAGCCCCAGCATTTT
>TRBJ2-6|TRBV6-6|NA|TRBD1
CASSPRQGAGGANVLTF
TGTGCCAGCAGTCCGAGACAGGGGGCGGGTGGGGCCAACGTCCTGACTTTC
>TRBJ2-3|TRBV4-1|once|NA
CASSRGGQYTDTQYF
TGCGCCAGCAGCCGAGGGGGACAATATACAGATACGCAGTATTTT
>TRBJ1-1|TRBV5-1|NA|NA
CASGYSTNTEAFF
TGCGCCAGCGGGTACAGCACTAACACTGAAGCTTTCTTT
>TRBJ1-1|TRBV24-1|NA|TRBD1
CATSDTKGATEAFF
TGTGCCACCAGTGATACCAAGGGGGCGACTGAAGCTTTCTTT
>TRBJ1-3|TRBV6-6|NA|NA
CASSWTQGDPGNTIYF
TGTGCCAGCAGTTGGACACAGGGTGACCCTGGAAACACCATATATTTT